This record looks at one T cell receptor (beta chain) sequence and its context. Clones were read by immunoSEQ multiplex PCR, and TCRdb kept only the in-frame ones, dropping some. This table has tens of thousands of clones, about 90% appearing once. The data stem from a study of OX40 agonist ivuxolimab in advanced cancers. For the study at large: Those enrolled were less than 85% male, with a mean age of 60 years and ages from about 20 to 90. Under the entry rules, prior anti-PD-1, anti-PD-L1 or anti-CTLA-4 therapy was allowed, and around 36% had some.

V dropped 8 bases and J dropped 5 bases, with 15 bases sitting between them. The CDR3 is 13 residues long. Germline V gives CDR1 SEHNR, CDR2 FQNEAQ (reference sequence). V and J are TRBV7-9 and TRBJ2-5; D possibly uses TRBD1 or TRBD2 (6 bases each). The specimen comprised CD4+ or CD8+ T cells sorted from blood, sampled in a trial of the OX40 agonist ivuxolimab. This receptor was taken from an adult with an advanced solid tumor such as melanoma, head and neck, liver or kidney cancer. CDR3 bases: TGTGCCAGCTGGGGGGCTAGCAAGGAGACCCAGTACTTC. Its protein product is CASWGASKETQYF.